This T cell receptor beta chain came from a study of regulatory T cells in long-lasting Graves disease. From germline, CDR1 is SGHVS and CDR2 FQNEAQ. CDR3 length: 15 amino acids. With V trimmed by 5 bases and J by 0 bases, 2 bases remained unmatched. Time point reported: newly diagnosed GD, antithyroid drugs for less than 3 months. PBMC RNA was the source of the TCR library. Graves' disease diagnoses followed American Thyroid Association guidelines. Arm-PCR of CDR3 regions and iRepertoire HTBI primers were the basis on which TCR beta libraries were built. TCRdb recomputed calls from the multiplex PCR reads with MiXCR, one row per CDR3 protein. The sample consists of about 400,000 distinct CDR3 sequences, about 16% of them appearing once. In its sample, this clonotype was seen a few times. Its antigen is not known. Study results and limitations: Persistent disease preferred TRBV28, TRBJ1-2 and TRBJ2-5.

The rearrangement uses TRBV7-8 and TRBJ2-5, with 11 bases identical to TRBD2. This material consisted of peripheral blood mononuclear cells (PBMCs), taken at new diagnosis, from a patient treated with antithyroid drugs. The TCR sequence derives from a female donor with Graves disease. CDR3 region: CASSRLAGYQETQYF. As DNA, the CDR3 is TGTGCCAGCAGCCGACTAGCGGGATACCAAGAGACCCAGTACTTC. Combining the CDR3 with reference TRBV7-8 and TRBJ2-5 gives the whole variable domain GAGVSQSPRYKVAKRGQDVALRCDPISGHVSLFWYQQALGQGPEFLTYFQNEAQLDKSGLPSDRFFAERPEGSVSTLKIQRTQQEDSAVYLCASSRLAGYQETQYFGPGTRLLVL.